This T cell receptor beta chain was recovered during a study of T cells in Graves' hyperthyroidism and ophthalmopathy. Study-level background: Peripheral blood was taken when the disease was first diagnosed, before any treatment began. General study results and limits: Blood also carried most thyroid clonotypes expanded above 0.001.

Trimming at V came to 2 bases and at J to 3 bases, leaving 5 bases not matched to a gene. The CDR3 runs to 15 residues. The germline CDR1 and CDR2 sequences are PRHDT and FYEKMQ (reference sequence). Uncontrolled infection, other autoimmune disease, pregnancy and lactation each barred patients from inclusion. Diagnosis rested on symptoms, serum thyroxine and TRAb, thyroid ultrasound, and orbital computed tomography. This clonotype appeared many times. Its target is not known. Researchers took RNA transcripts and amplified the TCR beta CDR3 regions from them. An initial round of RT-PCR targeting the TCR CDR3 relied on the HTBI primer set. From the multiplex PCR reads, TCRdb called clonotypes with MiXCR, one entry per CDR3 protein. The profile shows fewer than 500,000 distinct CDR3 sequences, about 14% of them singletons.

The clonotype comes from a woman in her 30s with Graves' ophthalmopathy. The sequencing input was blood. The V gene is TRBV13, the J gene TRBJ2-7; 9 nucleotides agree with TRBD2. CDR3 loop: CASSLWVAGDYEQYF. CDR3 DNA: TGTGCCAGCAGCTTATGGGTAGCGGGGGACTACGAGCAGTACTTC.